One sample yielded the 23 T cell receptor beta chains listed below, sequenced in a study of control samples from healthy donors and cancer patients. Generated by immunoSEQ multiplex PCR, the TCRdb table keeps only in-frame clones and is missing some. The repertoire includes fewer than 200,000 clones, 90% to 95% of them detected once, and 4.1% sits in the top ten. The specimen sequenced was blood. These receptors were taken from a woman in her sixties or seventies in good health.

The chain uses TRBV7-2 and TRBJ1-5; no clear D. The CDR3 has 16 amino acids. Germline CDR1 reads SGHTA; CDR2 reads FQGNSA. V dropped 1 base and J dropped 0 bases, with 10 bases sitting between them. The CDR3, as DNA: TGTGCCAGCAGCTTAGGTCCGGGCTATAGCAATCAGCCCCAGCATTTT. Its protein is CASSLGPGYSNQPQHF.

V gene TRBV10-3 combines with J gene TRBJ1-2, with a weak D call TRBD1 (5 bases). V lost 4 bases and J 4 bases, leaving 13 bases between the germline ends. Germline V gene sequence: CDR1 ENHRY, CDR2 SYGVKD. CDR3 length: 14 residues. The CDR3 DNA sequence: TGTGCCATCAGTGCCCTACAGGAGGGCTATGGCTACACCTTC. It is translated as CAISALQEGYGYTF.

This chain links TRBV5-1 with TRBJ2-5; weak D call: TRBD1 (6 bases). Deletions cut 3 bases from V and 7 bases from J, with 16 bases between. The germline V gene encodes CDR1 SGHRS and CDR2 YFSETQ. The CDR3 totals 14 residues. The CDR3 spells CASSYNDRWGTQYF. The DNA of the CDR3 is TGCGCCAGCAGCTATAATGACAGGTGGGGGACCCAGTACTTC.

This rearrangement joins TRBV7-6 to TRBJ1-2; no reliable D call. CDR3 length: 14 amino acids. The germline V gene has CDR1 SGHVS and CDR2 FNYEAQ. Between the trimmed V and J ends, which lost 2 bases and 2 bases, there was a span of 9 bases. The CDR3 reads CASSLNRLNYGYTF. In nucleotides, the CDR3 is TGTGCCAGCAGCTTAAACAGACTAAACTATGGCTACACCTTC.

CDR3 nucleotide sequence: TGTGCCAGCAGTTACCCGAATAGCAATCAGCCCCAGCATTTT. Its protein product is CASSYPNSNQPQHF. V usage is TRBV6-2 or TRBV6-3 and J usage is TRBJ1-5; no clear D gene. Trimming cost V 2 bases and J 0 bases, with 5 bases left between them. From germline, CDR1 is MNHEY and CDR2 SVGEGT. The CDR3 spans 14 residues.

The CDR3 DNA sequence: TGTGCCAGCAGCGTATTTCCGATGGGCACTGAAGCTTTCTTT. Translated, it gives CASSVFPMGTEAFF. The chain combines TRBV9 with TRBJ1-1; D unclear. Trimming pared 1 base from V and 4 bases from J, leaving 11 bases between. The CDR3 is 14 amino acids. Germline CDR1 reads SGDLS; CDR2 reads YYNGEE.

This clone was detected only once. The chain uses TRBV27 and TRBJ1-6; D is ambiguous. The germline V and J ends were trimmed by 7 bases and 8 bases, with 12 bases remaining between them. Germline V gene lookup returns CDR1 MNHEY and CDR2 SMNVEV (reference sequence). The CDR3 covers 13 residues. The CDR3 sequence is CASNSGFDSPLHF. The CDR3 DNA follows: TGTGCCAGCAACAGTGGGTTCGATTCACCCCTCCACTTT.

The chain is built from TRBV6-2 or TRBV6-3 and TRBJ1-3; D not certain. Per germline, CDR1 MNHEY and CDR2 SVGEGT. This CDR3 has 13 amino acids. With 4 bases removed from V and 0 bases from J, the gap between germline ends came to 4 bases. The CDR3 region is CASSWSSGNTIYF. The CDR3 DNA is TGTGCCAGCAGTTGGAGCTCTGGAAACACCATATATTTT.

The CDR3 DNA sequence: TGTGCCATCAGTGGGGTAGCGGGGGCCGGGGAGACCCAGTACTTC. Translated: CAISGVAGAGETQYF. The chain uses TRBV10-3 and TRBJ2-5; TRBD2 matches 9 bases. J was trimmed by 5 bases and V by 4 bases; bases with no gene match: 8. CDR1 ENHRY and CDR2 SYGVKD come from the germline V gene. The length of the CDR3 is 15 residues.

The gene calls are TRBV27 and TRBJ1-1, with unresolved D. Germline V gene lookup returns CDR1 MNHEY and CDR2 SMNVEV (reference sequence). V was trimmed by 2 bases and J by 3 bases, leaving 7 bases between them. The CDR3 consists of 13 residues. CDR3 region: CASSLPPYTEAFF. Written as DNA, the CDR3 is TGTGCCAGCAGTTTACCTCCATACACTGAAGCTTTCTTT.

This sequence joins TRBV19 and TRBJ2-7, with 7 nucleotides matching TRBD1. Germline trimming cut 3 bases from V and 0 bases from J; bases unmatched to any gene: 5. Looked up from germline, CDR1 is LNHDA and CDR2 is SQIVND (reference sequence). This CDR3 is 15 amino acids long. The CDR3 sequence is CASSIGQVLSYEQYF. In nucleotides, the CDR3 is TGTGCCAGTAGTATCGGACAGGTACTCTCCTACGAGCAGTACTTC.

V is TRBV18 and J is TRBJ2-5, with D possibly being TRBD2 (5 bases). The CDR3 is 15 residues long. The germline V and J ends were trimmed by 0 bases and 2 bases, with 10 bases remaining between them. Germline V CDR1 and CDR2: KGHSH, LQKENI. CDR3 bases: TGTGCCAGCTCACCACCGAGGGCAGAACAAGAGACCCAGTACTTC. It is translated as CASSPPRAEQETQYF.

CDR3 region: CASSLFQRGTEAFF. As DNA, the CDR3 is TGTGCCAGCAGTTTATTCCAGAGGGGGACTGAAGCTTTCTTT. V and J are TRBV27 and TRBJ1-1; D is perhaps TRBD1 (6 bases). Trimming shortened V by 1 base and J by 5 bases, and 11 bases separated the two germline ends. The CDR3 sequence is 14 residues long. CDR1 and CDR2 (germline): MNHEY, SMNVEV (reference sequence).

The chain uses TRBV7-8 and TRBJ1-2, with TRBD1 as a possible D gene (5 bases). CDR1 and CDR2 (germline): SGHVS, FQNEAQ. With 1 base removed from V and 6 bases from J, the gap between germline ends came to 15 bases. CDR3 length equals 15 residues. CDR3 region: CASSLGWGLGNGYTF. The DNA of the CDR3 is TGTGCCAGCAGCTTAGGGTGGGGACTGGGTAATGGCTACACCTTC.

A single count supports this clone. The chain recombines TRBV6-4 with TRBJ1-4, with TRBD1 identical over 10 bases. This CDR3 contains 17 residues. Germline V lookup: CDR1 MRHNA, CDR2 SNTAGT. V lost 0 bases, J lost 7 bases, and 8 bases stayed unmatched. CDR3 in DNA: TGTGCCAGCAGTGACTCAAAGGCCCGGGACAGGGGTGAAAAACTGTTTTTT. Its translation is CASSDSKARDRGEKLFF.

The rearrangement uses TRBV12-3 or TRBV12-4 and TRBJ1-6; D gene uncertain. V was shortened by 3 bases and J by 6 bases, with 6 bases between the two germline ends. CDR3 length equals 13 residues. The CDR3 region has the DNA TGTGCCAGCAGTTTCCATATTAATTCACCCCTCCACTTT. Encoded protein: CASSFHINSPLHF.

Here the CDR3 DNA reads TGCGCCAGCAGCCAAGTCAAAGGGGGCCAGATCGGGGAGCTGTTTTTT. Amino acid sequence: CASSQVKGGQIGELFF. The chain carries TRBV4-1 and TRBJ2-2, with 7 positions matching TRBD1. The CDR3 sequence is 16 residues long. Germline CDR1 and CDR2: MGHRA and YSYEKL. V shed 1 base and J 7 bases; nucleotides not matched to a gene: 9.

The genes are TRBV10-3 and TRBJ1-1; 7 bases line up with TRBD1. CDR1 and CDR2 from the germline V gene are ENHRY and SYGVKD. The V segment lost 6 bases and the J segment 4 bases; nucleotides outside the gene matches: 11. The CDR3 extends over 15 amino acids. This CDR3 is CAIRDRQGAVTEAFF. The CDR3 DNA reads TGTGCCATCAGGGACCGACAGGGAGCGGTCACTGAAGCTTTCTTT.

V and J are TRBV18 and TRBJ2-5, with 7 bases aligning to TRBD1. Germline CDR1 is KGHSH and CDR2 is LQKENI. The CDR3 has 14 residues. The ends lost 5 bases at V and 4 bases at J; junction bases unmatched: 7. CDR3 bases: TGTGCCAGCTCATCTACAGGGGCTGGAGAGACCCAGTACTTC. Protein: CASSSTGAGETQYF. Full variable domain (outside the CDR3, taken from reference TRBV18 and TRBJ2-5): NAGVMQNPRHLVRRRGQEARLRCSPMKGHSHVYWYRQLPEEGLKFMVYLQKENIIDESGMPKERFSAEFPKEGPSILRIQQVVRGDSAAYFCASSSTGAGETQYFGPGTRLLVL.

This chain links TRBV2 with TRBJ1-1; perhaps TRBD1 as D (5 bases). Germline values: CDR1 SNHLY, CDR2 FYNNEI. There are 12 residues in the CDR3. The V end lost 6 bases, the J end lost 4 bases, and 9 bases lay between the germline ends. DNA for the CDR3: TGTGCCAGCAGCGGGGGGAGCACTGAAGCTTTCTTT. Its translation is CASSGGSTEAFF.

The chain uses TRBV7-2 and TRBJ1-5, with D possibly matching TRBD1 (5 bases). Trimming cost V 1 base and J 0 bases, with 10 bases left between them. The CDR3 is 16 residues long. Germline values: CDR1 SGHTA, CDR2 FQGNSA. The CDR3 coding sequence is TGTGCCAGCAGCTTAGTCGGGGCTAATAGCAATCAGCCCCAGCATTTT. Translated: CASSLVGANSNQPQHF.

V gene TRBV9 combines with J gene TRBJ2-7; weak D call: TRBD1 (5 bases). The CDR3 is made up of 16 amino acids. CDR1 and CDR2 (germline): SGDLS, YYNGEE. V gave up 0 bases and J gave up 5 bases, with 18 bases separating them. The CDR3 nucleotides read TGTGCCAGCAGCGTAGGTGGGCAGGGAACGAGCCACGAGCAGTACTTC. Amino acid sequence: CASSVGGQGTSHEQYF.

V and J are TRBV5-6 and TRBJ1-4, with TRBD1 as a possible D gene (5 bases). V shed 3 bases and J shed 7 bases, with 19 bases lying between them. Germline CDR1 is SGHDT and CDR2 is YYEEEE. The CDR3 covers 16 residues. The CDR3 bases are TGTGCCAGCAGCTCGACATGGGGACGGGTGGGTGAAAAACTGTTTTTT. As protein: CASSSTWGRVGEKLFF.